This T cell receptor (beta chain) derives from a study of T cell repertoires in cytomegalovirus infection. Study background: In public TCR beta signatures, there were indications of both CMV infection and matching HLA type.

TCRdb recomputed calls from the reads with MiXCR, one row per CDR3 protein. Seen here are 250,000 to 300,000 distinct CDR3 sequences, about a sixth observed once, and the top ten hold approximately 51%. The CDR3 covers 15 residues. Losses at the gene ends were 2 bases for V and 3 bases for J; bases not matched to a gene: 3. V usage is TRBV12-3 or TRBV12-4 and J usage is TRBJ2-1, with 8 bases lining up with TRBD2. Sequencing was carried out using CD8+ T cells from PBMCs. The receptor was derived from a human donor in good health (CMV status not recorded). Some clones in this sample may be carry-over from other donors' samples. CDR3 in DNA: TGTGCCAGCAGTTTAAGACTAGCGAGCTACAATGAGCAGTTCTTC. Residues: CASSLRLASYNEQFF.